This is a list of T cell receptor beta chains from one sample in a study of cytomegalovirus exposure and HLA in healthy donors. The table came from immunoSEQ multiplex PCR; TCRdb's copy has only in-frame clones and leaves some out. Altogether roughly 120,000 clones are present, around 70% being singletons, with the ten largest covering 8% to 8.5%. Sequences were obtained from PBMCs. Source of these receptors: a woman aged 40 to 55 in good health and CMV-seropositive. Both conserved end residues are part of each CDR3. The D gene is left open where the match is weak. A clone size is listed for some rows: how often the clone was seen (once, few, many), or a class if it is expanded.

V,length,J,D,size,CDR3,DNA
TRBV6-4,17,TRBJ1-5,TRBD1,.,CASSDFWTGHSNQPQHF,TGTGCCAGCAGTGACTTCTGGACAGGCCACAGCAATCAGCCCCAGCATTTT
TRBV15,12,TRBJ1-1,.,few,CATSRDSEGAFF,TGTGCCACCAGCAGAGATTCGGAGGGCGCTTTCTTT
TRBV5-1,15,TRBJ2-7,.,.,CASSLAGGPSYEQYF,TGCGCCAGCAGCTTGGCCGGGGGACCGTCCTACGAGCAGTACTTC
TRBV28,15,TRBJ2-5,TRBD1,.,CASSFQGATFETQYF,TGTGCCAGCAGTTTTCAGGGGGCTACGTTTGAGACCCAGTACTTC
TRBV5-1,11,TRBJ2-1,.,.,CASRGGIEQFF,TGCGCCAGCCGAGGGGGTATCGAGCAGTTCTTC
TRBV19,13,TRBJ1-3,.,.,CASSPFSRNTIYF,TGTGCCAGTAGCCCCTTTAGTCGCAACACCATATATTTT
TRBV9,15,TRBJ1-1,.,.,CASSEGLLKNTEAFF,TGTGCCAGCAGCGAGGGACTGCTGAAGAACACTGAAGCTTTCTTT
TRBV14,14,TRBJ1-1,TRBD1,.,CASSFTGGNTEAFF,TGTGCCAGCAGCTTTACAGGGGGCAACACTGAAGCTTTCTTT
TRBV6-6,15,TRBJ2-5,TRBD2,few,CASTELAGGQETQYF,TGTGCCAGCACAGAGCTAGCGGGGGGCCAGGAGACCCAGTACTTC
TRBV4-3,13,TRBJ1-2,.,.,CASSARANYGYTF,TGCGCCAGCAGCGCCCGAGCTAACTATGGCTACACCTTC
TRBV29-1,11,TRBJ2-2,TRBD2,.,CSGGETGELFF,TGCAGTGGGGGGGAGACCGGGGAGCTGTTTTTT
TRBV5-1,17,TRBJ1-4,.,.,CASSSPPGQATNEKLFF,TGCGCCAGCAGCTCCCCTCCGGGACAAGCAACTAATGAAAAACTGTTTTTT
TRBV4-1,17,TRBJ2-7,TRBD1,.,CASSPVPGQVKGYEQYF,TGCGCCAGCAGCCCGGTCCCGGGACAGGTTAAAGGCTACGAGCAGTACTTC
TRBV7-2,16,TRBJ1-3,TRBD1,.,CASSPRQGLSGNTIYF,TGTGCCAGCAGCCCCAGACAGGGTTTAAGTGGAAACACCATATATTTT
TRBV4-3,15,TRBJ2-7,.,once,CASSEGPGSSYEQYF,TGCGCCAGCAGCGAAGGGCCTGGTTCCTCCTACGAGCAGTACTTC
TRBV4-3,17,TRBJ1-3,TRBD1,.,CASSQGTGGYSGNTIYF,TGCGCCAGCAGCCAAGGGACAGGGGGTTACTCTGGAAACACCATATATTTT
TRBV5-1,15,TRBJ2-7,.,.,CASSLVAGSSYEQYF,TGCGCCAGCAGCTTGGTCGCGGGGAGCTCCTACGAGCAGTACTTC
TRBV10-3,18,TRBJ2-2,.,.,CAISGGYVETPNTGELFF,TGTGCCATCAGTGGGGGCTACGTCGAGACACCGAACACCGGGGAGCTGTTTTTT
TRBV5-4,14,TRBJ2-5,.,.,CASSPLDTGETQYF,TGTGCCAGCAGCCCGCTGGACACAGGAGAGACCCAGTACTTC
TRBV18,22,TRBJ2-6,TRBD2,few,CASSRQPGLAGGPSGGANVLTF,TGTGCCAGCTCACGTCAACCGGGACTAGCGGGGGGTCCCTCTGGTGGGGCCAACGTCCTGACTTTC
TRBV19,14,TRBJ1-2,TRBD1,.,CASTPDRGPDGYTF,TGTGCCAGTACCCCGGACAGGGGGCCTGATGGCTACACCTTC
TRBV27,14,TRBJ2-2,.,once,CASSPVHSTGELFF,TGTGCCAGCAGTCCCGTCCACAGCACCGGGGAGCTGTTTTTT
TRBV4-1,16,TRBJ2-3,TRBD2,.,CASSQGLAGTADTQYF,TGCGCCAGCAGCCAGGGACTAGCGGGGACAGCAGATACGCAGTATTTT
TRBV19,15,TRBJ1-1,TRBD1,.,CASSLMGQGPTEAFF,TGTGCCAGTAGTCTTATGGGACAGGGCCCCACTGAAGCTTTCTTT
TRBV5-1,14,TRBJ2-1,.,.,CASSLYGGLNEQFF,TGCGCCAGCAGCTTGTACGGGGGTTTGAATGAGCAGTTCTTC
TRBV6-5,13,TRBJ1-2,TRBD1,.,CVTRGRVDYGYTF,TGTGTCACCAGGGGGCGAGTAGACTATGGCTACACCTTC
TRBV29-1,15,TRBJ2-7,TRBD1,.,CSVEVSGQGTYEQYF,TGCAGCGTTGAGGTTTCAGGACAGGGGACCTACGAGCAGTACTTC
TRBV15,14,TRBJ1-1,TRBD1,.,CATSPGTDSTEAFF,TGTGCCACCAGCCCCGGGACAGACTCCACTGAAGCTTTCTTT
TRBV7-3,12,TRBJ2-3,TRBD2,.,CASSRAGDTQYF,TGTGCCAGCAGCCGAGCGGGGGATACGCAGTATTTT
TRBV29-1,13,TRBJ1-2,TRBD1,.,CSVGTGAIYGYTF,TGCAGCGTTGGGACAGGGGCTATCTATGGCTACACCTTC
TRBV9,13,TRBJ1-2,.,few,CASSVGRSRGYTF,TGTGCCAGCAGCGTAGGGAGGTCGAGGGGCTACACCTTC
TRBV5-1,14,TRBJ2-3,TRBD1,.,CASKRQGTTDTQYF,TGCGCCAGCAAAAGACAGGGTACGACAGATACGCAGTATTTT
TRBV5-1,16,TRBJ1-2,TRBD1,.,CASSVRYRQGVNGYTF,TGCGCCAGCAGTGTCCGCTACCGACAGGGGGTCAATGGCTACACCTTC
TRBV5-4,16,TRBJ2-2,TRBD2,.,CASQRGAGGYTGELFF,TGTGCCAGCCAACGGGGAGCGGGGGGCTACACCGGGGAGCTGTTTTTT
TRBV7-9,14,TRBJ1-4,.,few,CASSLSAASEKLFF,TGTGCCAGCAGCTTATCTGCGGCTAGTGAAAAACTGTTTTTT
TRBV9,13,TRBJ1-1,TRBD1,.,CALSDRGETEAFF,TGTGCCCTCTCGGACAGGGGAGAGACTGAAGCTTTCTTT
TRBV27,12,TRBJ1-2,.,few,CASSPGEGGYTF,TGTGCCAGCAGTCCAGGGGAGGGTGGCTACACCTTC
TRBV18,14,TRBJ2-7,.,.,CASSPRGSTYEQYF,TGTGCCAGCTCACCACGAGGGAGCACCTACGAGCAGTACTTC
TRBV7-8,15,TRBJ1-1,.,.,CASSVTGSRDTEAFF,TGTGCCAGCAGCGTCACAGGGTCCAGGGACACTGAAGCTTTCTTT